The TCR beta chain under discussion was sequenced for a study of early T cells in non-severe SARS-CoV-2 infection. Unique molecular identifiers tagged individual cDNA molecules. MiXCR was run by TCRdb on the 5' RACE reads, yielding one entry per CDR3 protein. The data show about 53,000 distinct CDR3 sequences, 10% to 15% seen once. V lost 6 bases and J lost 3; bases outside the gene matches: 4. Germline loops: CDR1 SGHVS, CDR2 FNYEAQ. The CDR3 sequence is 13 residues long. Sample: whole blood, taken at baseline. J is TRBJ2-7 and V is TRBV7-6; 8 bases match TRBD1. This receptor was taken from an adult who was a healthcare worker with PCR-confirmed SARS-CoV-2 infection or an uninfected control (not recorded which). The CDR3 nucleotides are TGTGCCAGCAGTACCGGACAGGGCTACGAGCAGTACTTC. This sequence encodes CASSTGQGYEQYF.